This entry lists 27 T cell receptor beta chains sequenced from one sample in a study of blood T cell repertoires in COVID-19. Using immunoSEQ multiplex PCR, the repertoire was profiled, and TCRdb retains in-frame clones only, with some absent. The table has 200,000 to 250,000 clones, 75% to 85% seen once. Sequenced sample: peripheral blood. The receptors originated from an elderly woman with COVID-19, enrolled during active disease.

The CDR3 protein is CASSLYGGGVTDTQYF. The CDR3 coding sequence is TGTGCCAGCAGCTTGTATGGTGGAGGGGTCACAGATACGCAGTATTTT. The V and J genes are TRBV5-6 and TRBJ2-3, with D perhaps TRBD2 (6 bases). CDR3 length equals 16 residues. CDR1 and CDR2 from the germline V gene are SGHDT and YYEEEE. The V end lost 1 base, the J end lost 2 bases, and 14 bases lay between the germline ends.

The V gene is TRBV13, the J gene TRBJ1-2; TRBD1 agrees at 9 bases. The CDR3 runs 16 residues. V was clipped by 3 bases and J by 1 base; unmatched bases: 6. Germline V CDR1 and CDR2: PRHDT, FYEKMQ (reference sequence). CDR3: CASSFGGQGYNYGYTF. DNA of the CDR3: TGTGCCAGCAGCTTTGGAGGACAGGGGTATAACTATGGCTACACCTTC.

The chain combines TRBV7-6 with TRBJ2-4, with TRBD2 matching over 11 bases. This CDR3 region has 17 residues. The germline V gene encodes CDR1 SGHVS and CDR2 FNYEAQ. Losses at the gene ends were 0 bases for V and 8 bases for J; bases not matched to a gene: 9. CDR3 in DNA: TGTGCCAGCAGCTTAGCGAAGGTAGCGGGAGGGCCTGACATTCAGTACTTC. It encodes CASSLAKVAGGPDIQYF.

V usage is TRBV11-2 and J usage is TRBJ1-4, with 8 bases aligning to TRBD1. J was trimmed by 7 bases and V by 3 bases; bases with no gene match: 1. Germline CDR1 reads SGHAT; CDR2 reads FQNNGV. The CDR3 contains 13 residues. CDR3 sequence: CASSFGQGEKLFF. CDR3 nucleotide sequence: TGTGCCAGCAGCTTCGGACAGGGTGAAAAACTGTTTTTT.

The rearrangement uses TRBV5-6 and TRBJ1-5; D is unresolved. Germline CDR1 reads SGHDT; CDR2 reads YYEEEE. The CDR3 runs 16 residues. Trimming removed 4 bases from V and 5 bases from J, with 19 bases in between. CDR3 nucleotides: TGTGCCAGCAGCCGTCAAGGCAGGAGGGATGATCAGCCCCAGCATTTT. This sequence encodes CASSRQGRRDDQPQHF.

This chain joins TRBV7-2 and TRBJ2-7, with D possibly matching TRBD2 (6 bases). This CDR3 has 16 residues. V was trimmed by 4 bases and J by 4 bases, leaving 20 bases between them. CDR1 and CDR2 from the germline V gene are SGHTA and FQGNSA. Written as DNA, the CDR3 is TGTGCCAGCAGCTGCTACAGACTAGTGTTCTCTTACGAGCAGTACTTC. It translates to CASSCYRLVFSYEQYF.

The chain joins TRBV25-1 to TRBJ1-3; no clear D. CDR1 is MGHDK and CDR2 is SYGVNS in the germline V gene. This CDR3 has 11 amino acids. Trimming removed 5 bases at V and 4 bases at J, with 3 bases between. CDR3 region: CASSLGNTIYF. CDR3 coding DNA: TGTGCCAGCAGTCTGGGAAACACCATATATTTT.

The J gene is TRBJ1-6, the V gene TRBV5-4; 8 nucleotides line up with TRBD1. The J segment lost 7 bases and the V segment lost 2 bases, leaving 5 bases of the junction unmatched. Germline CDR1 reads SGHNT; CDR2 reads YYREEE (reference sequence). This CDR3 is 15 amino acids long. The CDR3 DNA sequence: TGTGCCAGCAGCTTAGGACAGGGTAAAAATTCACCCCTCCACTTT. It is translated as CASSLGQGKNSPLHF.

The chain is built from TRBV6-4 and TRBJ1-1; the D gene is possibly TRBD1 (5 bases). The CDR3 contains 14 residues. Trimming left V 6 bases short and J 6 bases short, with 17 bases between. Germline CDR1 MRHNA, CDR2 SNTAGT. CDR3 DNA sequence: TGTGCCAGCAGGGTCTGGGAGGGGACCGCTGAAGCTTTCTTT. Translating gives CASRVWEGTAEAFF.

This chain links TRBV2 with TRBJ2-7; 7 positions agree with TRBD1. V lost 4 bases, J lost 3 bases, and 9 bases stayed unmatched. The CDR3 is 15 residues long. Germline V gene data show CDR1 as SNHLY and CDR2 as FYNNEI. Here the CDR3 reads CASSATGTADYEQYF. The CDR3 nucleotides are TGTGCCAGCAGTGCCACCGGGACAGCGGACTACGAGCAGTACTTC.

The gene calls are TRBV4-1 and TRBJ1-5; unclear D gene. The CDR3 is 14 amino acids. Germline V gene sequence: CDR1 MGHRA, CDR2 YSYEKL. V lost 0 bases, J lost 4 bases, and 7 bases lay in between. The CDR3 nucleotides read TGCGCCAGCAGCCAAGAATGGCAAAATCAGCCCCAGCATTTT. This translates into CASSQEWQNQPQHF.

This chain joins TRBV18 and TRBJ1-1, with TRBD1 identical over 7 bases. The germline V gene has CDR1 KGHSH and CDR2 LQKENI. The CDR3 runs to 14 residues. J lost 1 base, V lost 2 bases, and 1 base had no gene match. CDR3 residues: CASSPGQANTEAFF. DNA for the CDR3: TGTGCCAGCTCACCAGGACAGGCGAACACTGAAGCTTTCTTT.

In nucleotides, the CDR3 is TGTGCCAGCAGCCGAGCTCAGGGGAGCTACACCTTC. It codes for CASSRAQGSYTF. This chain uses TRBV5-4 with TRBJ1-2; D perhaps matches TRBD1 (6 bases). V dropped 4 bases and J dropped 9 bases, with 13 bases sitting between them. CDR1 SGHNT and CDR2 YYREEE come from the germline V gene (reference sequence). The CDR3 has 12 amino acids.

The V gene is TRBV5-6, the J gene TRBJ1-3; a possible D gene is TRBD1 (6 bases). The germline gives CDR1 SGHDT, CDR2 YYEEEE. This CDR3 comprises 15 residues. V lost 1 base and J 0 bases, leaving 8 bases between the germline ends. The CDR3 region has the DNA TGTGCCAGCAGCTTGAGGGGGGGCTCTGGAAACACCATATATTTT. Translated, it gives CASSLRGGSGNTIYF.

This chain links TRBV5-8 with TRBJ1-1; unclear D gene. The CDR3 extends over 14 amino acids. The V and J ends lost 0 bases and 5 bases respectively, with 11 bases between them. Germline CDR1 SGHTS, CDR2 YDEGEE. CDR3 DNA sequence: TGTGCCAGCAGCTTGGCTTTAGGAGGGACTGAAGCTTTCTTT. Amino acid sequence: CASSLALGGTEAFF.

This chain connects TRBV5-1 to TRBJ1-1, with 7 bases matching TRBD1. The CDR3 is 14 residues long. J lost 2 bases, V lost 4 bases, and 5 bases had no gene match. Germline loops: CDR1 SGHRS, CDR2 YFSETQ. In DNA, the CDR3 is TGCGCCAGCAGCGAAGGGACAGTCAACACTGAAGCTTTCTTT. Translation: CASSEGTVNTEAFF.

The J gene is TRBJ1-2, the V gene TRBV6-5; a possible D gene is TRBD1 (5 bases). Trimming cost V 10 bases and J 0 bases, with 15 bases left between them. Germline CDR1 MNHEY, CDR2 SVGAGI. The CDR3 covers 14 residues. Here the CDR3 DNA reads TGTGCCACCACTCTTGGGGCCGCTAACTATGGCTACACCTTC. As protein: CATTLGAANYGYTF.

The rearrangement uses TRBV28 and TRBJ1-3, with 8 bases that match TRBD1. This CDR3 spans 15 amino acids. J gave up 6 bases and V 7 bases, and 11 bases lay outside the gene matches. Germline-derived CDR1 and CDR2 are MDHEN and SYDVKM. CDR3 coding DNA: TGTGCCAGCACCCCCCGCAGGGGGCGCGTAAACACCATATATTTT. It is translated as CASTPRRGRVNTIYF.

The chain employs TRBV19 and TRBJ2-1; a possible D gene is TRBD1 (6 bases). V was cut by 6 bases and J by 7 bases, with 22 bases left in between. CDR1 and CDR2 from the germline V gene are LNHDA and SQIVND (reference sequence). The CDR3 consists of 16 residues. CDR3 in DNA: TGTGCCAGTAGCCTTCTACGGGCAGGGGAGCGAAATGAGCAGTTCTTC. Amino acid sequence: CASSLLRAGERNEQFF.

This clone has just a few counts. This sequence may be a read error, since a much larger clone differs from it by one base. The chain employs TRBV3-1 (or the pseudogene TRBV3-2) and TRBJ2-2, with 7 nucleotides matching TRBD1. Germline V gene data show CDR1 as LGHDT and CDR2 as YNNKEL (reference sequence). The CDR3 spans 13 residues. V gave up 5 bases and J gave up 5 bases; unmatched junction bases: 2. The CDR3 reads CASSSTGTGELFF. In DNA form, the CDR3 reads TGTGCCAGCAGCTCGACAGGGACCGGGGAGCTGTTTTTT.

The J gene is TRBJ2-7, the V gene TRBV7-2; D gene uncertain. V lost 3 bases, J lost 6 bases, and 15 bases lay in between. The CDR3 contains 14 residues. Germline CDR1 reads SGHTA; CDR2 reads FQGNSA. The CDR3 DNA is TGTGCCAGCAGCTTTTGGTTCAATTCTATCGAGCAGTACTTC. Its protein is CASSFWFNSIEQYF.

The genes are TRBV21-1 and TRBJ2-1; the listed D gene, TRBD2, was not tested against the DNA. TRBV21-1 is a listed pseudogene. The CDR3 has 18 amino acids. The CDR3 DNA reads TGTGCCAGCGCGTTTTCCGTCCGGCGGGGGGGATCTTACAATGAGCAGTTCTTC. This sequence encodes CASAFSVRRGGSYNEQFF.

This clone was counted a single time. This sequence joins TRBV20-1 and TRBJ1-1; unclear D gene. The CDR3 consists of 11 residues. Trimming cost V 2 bases and J 5 bases, with 6 bases left between them. Germline V gives CDR1 DFQATT, CDR2 SNEGSKA (reference sequence). The CDR3 reads CSARRRTEAFF. CDR3 nucleotide sequence: TGCAGTGCTAGACGGAGAACTGAAGCTTTCTTT.

This clone was recorded only once. The gene calls are TRBV5-1 and TRBJ1-4, with unresolved D. The CDR3 loop spans 14 amino acids. Between the trimmed V and J ends, which lost 0 bases and 7 bases, there was a span of 10 bases. The germline gives CDR1 SGHRS, CDR2 YFSETQ. This chain's CDR3 is CASSLDLPGEKLFF. The DNA of the CDR3 is TGCGCCAGCAGCTTGGACCTACCGGGTGAAAAACTGTTTTTT. Based on the CDR3 plus reference TRBV5-1 and TRBJ1-4, the full variable domain is KAGVTQTPRYLIKTRGQQVTLSCSPISGHRSVSWYQQTPGQGLQFLFEYFSETQRNKGNFPGRFSGRQFSNSRSEMNVSTLELGDSALYLCASSLDLPGEKLFFGSGTQLSVL.

The chain employs TRBV18 and TRBJ2-3; possible D gene TRBD2, 5 bases. Germline CDR1 is KGHSH and CDR2 is LQKENI. Trimming stripped 6 bases from V and 2 bases from J, with 15 bases between. This CDR3 spans 15 amino acids. CDR3 DNA: TGTGCCAGCTCCCCGAGGAGGTCCTCCACAGATACGCAGTATTTT. This translates into CASSPRRSSTDTQYF. Complete variable domain (other parts from reference TRBV18 and TRBJ2-3): NAGVMQNPRHLVRRRGQEARLRCSPMKGHSHVYWYRQLPEEGLKFMVYLQKENIIDESGMPKERFSAEFPKEGPSILRIQQVVRGDSAAYFCASSPRRSSTDTQYFGPGTRLTVL.

This clone appeared once. The chain is built from TRBV5-6 and TRBJ2-3; tentative D call: TRBD2 (5 bases). The CDR3 length is 14 residues. Trimming stripped 4 bases from V and 4 bases from J, with 13 bases between. Germline V gene sequence: CDR1 SGHDT, CDR2 YYEEEE. CDR3 in amino acids: CASSPWGAPDTQYF. For the CDR3, the DNA is TGTGCCAGCAGCCCGTGGGGAGCGCCAGATACGCAGTATTTT.

The gene calls are TRBV6-5 and TRBJ2-6; 8 bases line up with TRBD1. Germline trimming cut 7 bases from V and 2 bases from J; bases unmatched to any gene: 4. From germline, CDR1 is MNHEY and CDR2 SVGAGI. The CDR3 is made up of 15 amino acids. CDR3 sequence (DNA): TGTGCCAGCATTAACAGGGGGGCTGGGGCCAACGTCCTGACTTTC. Amino acid sequence: CASINRGAGANVLTF.